This T cell receptor (beta chain) emerged from a study of cytomegalovirus exposure and HLA in healthy donors. The wider study: As an earlier analysis found, roughly 180 million T cells yielded 117 million unique TCR beta sequences. Membership in the Caucasian-associated ancestry cluster was found for about 84% of a few hundred genotyped donors.

The study sampled nominally healthy donors, though unrecorded immune exposures were likely. General study points: Most sequenced TCRs were rare (though some public TCRs occurred in many donors).

Primers for the PCR totalled 60 Vbeta and 13 Jbeta. The method was immunoSEQ multiplex PCR; TCRdb's version includes in-frame clones alone and lacks a portion of them. The table lists 150,000 to 200,000 clones. Comment on this clone: Antigen unknown.

Germline values: CDR1 SGHNT, CDR2 YYREEE (reference sequence). V was cut by 1 base and J by 1 base, with 5 bases left in between. CDR3 length: 13 residues. This TCR came from a man aged 30 to 39 in good health and CMV-seronegative. J is TRBJ1-1 and V is TRBV5-4, with D uncertain. Sequences were obtained from PBMCs. CDR3 in amino acids: CASSLRENTEAFF. The CDR3 DNA follows: TGTGCCAGCAGCTTGCGAGAGAACACTGAAGCTTTCTTT. The full variable domain, with the rest looked up from reference TRBV5-4 and TRBJ1-1, is ETGVTQSPTHLIKTRGQQVTLRCSSQSGHNTVSWYQQALGQGPQFIFQYYREEENGRGNFPPRFSGLQFPNYSSELNVNALELDDSALYLCASSLRENTEAFFGQGTRLTVV.